What follows describes a single T cell receptor beta chain. The data were obtained in a study of cytomegalovirus exposure and HLA in healthy donors. The CDR3 length is 15 residues. The germline V gene has CDR1 MGHRA and CDR2 YSYEKL. V lost 4 bases and J 6 bases, leaving 19 bases between the germline ends. This PCR relied on a set of 60 Vbeta primers and 13 Jbeta primers. Some clones are missing from TCRdb's copy, which holds only in-frame ones; the method was immunoSEQ multiplex PCR. This sample has 210,000 or so clones, with about four fifths found just once. Sequencing was done on a sample of PBMCs. The sequence was collected from a woman between 50 and 59 years old in good health and CMV-seropositive. V is TRBV4-1 and J is TRBJ2-7; a possible D gene is TRBD1 (6 bases). The CDR3, as DNA: TGCGCCAGCAGCCCAGCAGGGGTAAGGTTTGGCGAGCAGTACTTC. Translation: CASSPAGVRFGEQYF.